Below are 25 T cell receptor beta chains sequenced from a single sample in a study of blood T cell repertoires in COVID-19. Sequencing was performed with immunoSEQ multiplex PCR; in TCRdb, only in-frame clones are kept and a portion is missing. The profile shows a few hundred thousand clones, approximately 84% of them singletons. Specimen: PBMCs or T cells enriched from blood (not recorded which). The receptors originated from a woman between 45 and 65 years old who had been exposed to COVID-19.

The rearrangement uses TRBV27 and TRBJ1-1; unclear D gene. The CDR3 sequence is 15 residues long. V lost 3 bases and J lost 4, with 15 bases in between. CDR1 MNHEY and CDR2 SMNVEV come from the germline V gene (reference sequence). The CDR3 loop is CASSFEAAGITEAFF. CDR3 nucleotide sequence: TGTGCCAGCAGTTTTGAGGCCGCGGGTATCACTGAAGCTTTCTTT.

This chain joins TRBV29-1 and TRBJ2-3, with 8 bases matching TRBD2. CDR3 length equals 14 residues. The germline V gene has CDR1 SQVTM and CDR2 ANQGSEA. Trimming removed 8 bases from V and 3 bases from J; junction bases left unmatched: 10. CDR3 sequence reads: CSYKGLVGTDTQYF. CDR3 coding DNA: TGCAGCTATAAGGGACTAGTTGGGACAGATACGCAGTATTTT.

The gene calls are TRBV2 and TRBJ1-6; D not certain. The V end was cut by 8 bases, the J end by 10 bases, with 15 bases between. CDR3 length equals 13 residues. The germline CDR1 and CDR2 sequences are SNHLY and FYNNEI. CDR3 sequence: CASRDSASSPLHF. DNA of the CDR3: TGTGCCAGCCGGGATTCCGCCTCCTCACCCCTCCACTTT. The full variable domain, with the rest looked up from reference TRBV2 and TRBJ1-6, is EPEVTQTPSHQVTQMGQEVILRCVPISNHLYFYWYRQILGQKVEFLVSFYNNEISEKSEIFDDQFSVERPDGSNFTLKIRSTKLEDSAMYFCASRDSASSPLHFGNGTRLTVT.

J is TRBJ2-7 and V is TRBV27; possibly TRBD1 for D (6 bases). Germline-derived CDR1 and CDR2 are MNHEY and SMNVEV (reference sequence). V lost 3 bases and J lost 2, with 11 bases in between. The CDR3 has 14 amino acids. The CDR3 nucleotides read TGTGCCAGCAGTTTGGCCACAGGGACCTACGAGCAGTACTTC. It codes for CASSLATGTYEQYF.

The V and J genes are TRBV10-3 and TRBJ1-1; 10 bases align to TRBD1. This CDR3 region has 14 residues. Germline lookup yields CDR1 ENHRY and CDR2 SYGVKD. Germline trimming cut 6 bases from V and 3 bases from J; bases unmatched to any gene: 4. The CDR3 DNA reads as TGTGCCATCAGAGAAGGACAGGGGGACACTGAAGCTTTCTTT. Protein: CAIREGQGDTEAFF.

The rearrangement joins TRBV5-4 to TRBJ1-2, with 8 bases aligning to TRBD1. The CDR3 is made up of 16 amino acids. Germline values: CDR1 SGHNT, CDR2 YYREEE (reference sequence). The J segment lost 5 bases and the V segment lost 4 bases, leaving 13 bases of the junction unmatched. As DNA, the CDR3 is TGTGCCAGCAGCCAAAGATCCGGGACAGGAAGGTATGGCTACACCTTC. This codes for CASSQRSGTGRYGYTF. Filled out from reference TRBV5-4 and TRBJ1-2, the complete variable domain reads ETGVTQSPTHLIKTRGQQVTLRCSSQSGHNTVSWYQQALGQGPQFIFQYYREEENGRGNFPPRFSGLQFPNYSSELNVNALELDDSALYLCASSQRSGTGRYGYTFGSGTRLTVV.

The chain links TRBV6-1 to TRBJ2-7; D possibly corresponds to TRBD2 (6 bases). This CDR3 comprises 13 residues. V lost 2 bases and J 10 bases, leaving 15 bases between the germline ends. From germline, CDR1 is MNHNS and CDR2 SASEGT. Here the CDR3 reads CASSELGWGEQYF. As DNA, the CDR3 is TGTGCCAGCAGTGAATTGGGGTGGGGGGAACAGTACTTC.

The rearrangement uses TRBV6-1 and TRBJ2-5, with TRBD2 as a possible D gene (6 bases). V lost 1 base, J lost 5 bases, and 11 bases lay in between. In germline, CDR1 is MNHNS, CDR2 SASEGT. The CDR3 spans 14 residues. The CDR3 sequence: CASSEGASAETQYF. Written as DNA, the CDR3 is TGTGCCAGCAGTGAAGGGGCTAGCGCGGAGACCCAGTACTTC.

This clone appeared once. V is TRBV5-1 and J is TRBJ2-7; 7 bases match TRBD2. The junction had 4 bases not matched to a gene; V was cut back by 0 bases and J by 4 bases. CDR1 is SGHRS, CDR2 YFSETQ, per germline. There are 14 residues in the CDR3. The CDR3 DNA reads as TGCGCCAGCAGCTTGGGACGGGGGGTTTACGAGCAGTACTTC. This encodes CASSLGRGVYEQYF.

This sequence joins TRBV5-4 and TRBJ1-4, with D possibly TRBD1 on 5 matching bases. V lost 0 bases, J lost 2 bases, and 20 bases lay in between. This CDR3 spans 19 amino acids. Germline V CDR1 and CDR2: SGHNT, YYREEE (reference sequence). The CDR3 sequence: CASSLDLRSGEATNEKLFF. The CDR3, as DNA: TGTGCCAGCAGCTTGGACCTACGTTCGGGGGAGGCTACTAATGAAAAACTGTTTTTT.

The genes are TRBV16 and TRBJ1-2, with D possibly being TRBD1 (6 bases). The CDR3 covers 14 residues. V lost 2 bases, J lost 2 bases, and 9 bases lay in between. Germline V gives CDR1 KGHSY, CDR2 FQNENV. The CDR3 sequence: CASSQGQGNYGYTF. In DNA, the CDR3 is TGTGCCAGCAGCCAAGGGCAGGGGAACTATGGCTACACCTTC.

This chain uses TRBV3-1 (or the pseudogene TRBV3-2) with TRBJ1-1; 9 nucleotides match TRBD1. The V gene's germline CDR1 is LGHDT and CDR2 YNNKEL (reference sequence). With 3 bases clipped from V and 11 bases from J, the junction kept 10 bases outside the gene matches. The CDR3 sequence is 14 residues long. The CDR3 spells CASSHSTGGEGAFF. The CDR3 DNA reads as TGTGCCAGCAGCCACTCAACAGGGGGCGAAGGTGCTTTCTTT.

V gene TRBV4-3 combines with J gene TRBJ1-1; TRBD1 is a possible D gene (5 bases). The germline gives CDR1 LGHNA, CDR2 YSLEER. Trimming took 0 bases from V and 5 from J, leaving 10 bases between them. The CDR3 consists of 14 residues. CDR3 amino acids: CASSQEQGGTEAFF. CDR3 sequence (DNA): TGCGCCAGCAGCCAAGAGCAGGGTGGTACTGAAGCTTTCTTT.

V is TRBV5-8 and J is TRBJ2-7; 9 bases match TRBD2. Germline V CDR1 and CDR2: SGHTS, YDEGEE. The CDR3 consists of 14 residues. J was trimmed by 2 bases and V by 9 bases; bases with no gene match: 9. As DNA, the CDR3 is TGTGCCACCGGAGGGCGGGGGGGCCCCTACGAGCAGTACTTC. Translation: CATGGRGGPYEQYF.

The CDR3 bases are TGTGCCAGCAGTTATTCAGGGTTGGACTATGGCTACACCTTC. It translates to CASSYSGLDYGYTF. The chain is built from TRBV6-2 or TRBV6-3 and TRBJ1-2, with D possibly TRBD1 on 5 matching bases. With 3 bases removed from V and 3 bases from J, the gap between germline ends came to 11 bases. In germline, CDR1 is MNHEY, CDR2 SVGEGT. CDR3 length: 14 amino acids.

In its sample, this clone was seen a few times. This rearrangement joins TRBV30 to TRBJ1-1; D is uncertain. The V end was cut by 8 bases, the J end by 0 bases, with 13 bases between. The CDR3 runs 13 residues. Germline values: CDR1 GTSNPN, CDR2 SVGIG (reference sequence). The CDR3 DNA is TGTGCCCATGAGGGCGGTATGAACACTGAAGCTTTCTTT. Protein sequence: CAHEGGMNTEAFF.

The rearrangement uses TRBV28 and TRBJ1-1; possibly TRBD1 for D (5 bases). This CDR3 is built from 16 residues. CDR1 is MDHEN, CDR2 SYDVKM, per germline. Trimming left V 4 bases short and J 1 base short, with 16 bases between. In DNA, the CDR3 is TGTGCCAGCAGTTACCCGGGCGGGACGGGGAACACTGAAGCTTTCTTT. Protein sequence: CASSYPGGTGNTEAFF.

The V and J genes are TRBV18 and TRBJ2-1; TRBD1 agrees at 8 bases. This CDR3 is 15 amino acids long. V lost 4 bases, J lost 5 bases, and 7 bases stayed unmatched. In germline, CDR1 is KGHSH, CDR2 LQKENI. CDR3 loop: CASSLSMGQDNEQFF. In DNA, the CDR3 is TGTGCCAGCTCACTATCCATGGGACAGGACAATGAGCAGTTCTTC.

The chain has TRBV2 and TRBJ1-1, with D tentatively TRBD1 (5 bases). The CDR3 runs to 10 residues. The germline V and J ends were trimmed by 8 bases and 6 bases, with 7 bases remaining between them. Looked up from germline, CDR1 is SNHLY and CDR2 is FYNNEI. CDR3 sequence reads: CASRGAEAFF. CDR3 DNA sequence: TGTGCCAGCCGGGGGGCTGAAGCTTTCTTT.

CDR3: CASSLAPGQGAQSYGYTF. The DNA of the CDR3 is TGCGCCAGCAGCTTGGCCCCGGGACAGGGGGCGCAGTCCTATGGCTACACCTTC. V is TRBV5-1 and J is TRBJ1-2; 12 bases align to TRBD1. Per germline, CDR1 SGHRS and CDR2 YFSETQ. The CDR3 has 18 residues. Trimming at V came to 0 bases and at J to 4 bases, leaving 10 bases not matched to a gene.

Written as DNA, the CDR3 is TGCGCCAGCAGCACGGACTCTGGACGAGCCGGGGAGCTGTTTTTT. It yields the protein CASSTDSGRAGELFF. The genes are TRBV5-1 and TRBJ2-2; tentative D call: TRBD2 (5 bases). Trimming cost V 4 bases and J 6 bases, with 16 bases left between them. Germline V gives CDR1 SGHRS, CDR2 YFSETQ. The CDR3 sequence is 15 residues long.

For the CDR3, the DNA is TGTGCCAGCAGTTCGCTCGGACAGATGAACACTGAAGCTTTCTTT. Amino acids: CASSSLGQMNTEAFF. The chain couples TRBV27 to TRBJ1-1; D is perhaps TRBD1 (6 bases). The length of the CDR3 is 15 residues. V was pared by 4 bases and J by 0 bases, with 12 bases between. Germline V lookup: CDR1 MNHEY, CDR2 SMNVEV (reference sequence).

V and J are TRBV12-3 or TRBV12-4 and TRBJ2-3, with D tentatively TRBD1 (5 bases). Trimming left V 3 bases short and J 5 bases short, with 9 bases between. The CDR3 has 13 amino acids. In DNA form, the CDR3 reads TGTGCCAGCAGTTTTATCGACAGAGATACGCAGTATTTT. Protein product: CASSFIDRDTQYF.

This chain joins TRBV4-2 and TRBJ1-2; 9 bases map to TRBD1. Germline lookup yields CDR1 LGHNA and CDR2 YNFKEQ. Trimming at V came to 4 bases and at J to 3 bases, leaving 6 bases not matched to a gene. The CDR3 sequence is 15 residues long. Here the CDR3 reads CASSPTGTGYYGYTF. The CDR3 DNA sequence: TGTGCCAGCAGCCCGACCGGGACAGGGTACTATGGCTACACCTTC.

The chain carries TRBV28 and TRBJ1-5, with no clear D. CDR1 MDHEN and CDR2 SYDVKM come from the germline V gene. The CDR3 is made up of 14 amino acids. Trimming shortened V by 3 bases and J by 3 bases, and 9 bases separated the two germline ends. The CDR3 sequence is CASSLSGPNQPQHF. CDR3 coding DNA: TGTGCCAGCAGTTTGTCGGGTCCCAATCAGCCCCAGCATTTT.